The entry below gives a single T cell receptor beta chain sequence along with its context. Its antigen is still unknown. The junction shows a germline mismatch at one end, possibly a read error. The data were obtained in a study of blood T cells in healthy people across ages. The CDR3 spans 15 residues. CDR1 is SQVTM and CDR2 is ANQGSEA in the germline V gene. A J-beta primer mix and a sample-barcoded 5' primer were used in a second PCR of roughly 7 to 12 cycles. TCRdb re-derived calls from the 5' RACE reads in MiXCR, one entry per CDR3 protein. The sample lists 1.5 million to 2 million distinct CDR3 sequences, approximately 40% occurring once. Study conclusions and caveats: A greater number of naive CD4+ cells and higher diversity distinguished long-lived donors from aged donors.

This receptor was taken from a human donor in good health. The chain combines TRBV29-1 with TRBJ1-2; 9 nucleotides match TRBD1. Input material: blood. CDR3 sequence reads: CGVLLSTGGAYGYTF. The CDR3 DNA follows: TGCGGCGTCCTTCTTTCAACAGGGGGCGCGTATGGCTACACCTTC.